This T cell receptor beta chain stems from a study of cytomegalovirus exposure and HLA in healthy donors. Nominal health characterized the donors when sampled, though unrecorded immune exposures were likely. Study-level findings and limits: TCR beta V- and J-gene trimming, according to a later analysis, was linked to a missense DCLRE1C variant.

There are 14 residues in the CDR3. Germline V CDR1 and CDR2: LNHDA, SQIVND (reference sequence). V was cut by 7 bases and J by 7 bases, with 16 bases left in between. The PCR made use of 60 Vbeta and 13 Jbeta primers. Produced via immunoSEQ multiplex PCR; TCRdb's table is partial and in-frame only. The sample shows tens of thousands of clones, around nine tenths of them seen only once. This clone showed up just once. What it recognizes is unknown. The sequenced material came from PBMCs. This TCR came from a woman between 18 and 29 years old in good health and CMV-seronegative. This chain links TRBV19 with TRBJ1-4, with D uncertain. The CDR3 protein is CASKGGSNFEKLFF. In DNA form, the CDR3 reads TGTGCCAGTAAAGGAGGCAGCAACTTTGAAAAACTGTTTTTT.